The rows below give T cell receptor beta chains drawn from one sample of a study of graft-versus-host responses after intestinal transplantation. Only in-frame clones appear in the TCRdb table, and some are missing; sequencing was by immunoSEQ multiplex PCR. The data hold 11,000 to 15,000 clones, with 38% observed a single time. Material: alloreactive CD4+ T cells from a mixed lymphocyte reaction culture, obtained before intestinal transplant. The receptors come from a human patient who received an intestinal transplant. Each CDR3 is given with its conserved first and last residue. The order of the fields is V gene, CDR3 length, D gene, clone size, J gene, CDR3 protein, CDR3 DNA. D genes are given only for firm matches. The size entry is marked missing in some rows and otherwise reads once, few, many or a size class.

>TRBV5-1|13|-|-|TRBJ1-2
CASSLGGDYGYTF
TGCGCCAGCAGCTTAGGGGGTGACTATGGCTACACCTTC
>TRBV7-2|14|TRBD1|-|TRBJ1-1
CASSLGPGQGEAFF
TGTGCCAGCAGCTTAGGGCCGGGACAGGGTGAAGCTTTCTTT
>TRBV7-2|14|-|few|TRBJ2-3
CASSYRPGADTQYF
TGTGCCAGCAGCTACCGACCGGGGGCAGATACGCAGTATTTT
>TRBV27|13|-|few|TRBJ2-2
CASYTIETGELFF
TGTGCCAGCTATACTATTGAAACCGGGGAGCTGTTTTTT
>TRBV5-5|15|TRBD1|-|TRBJ1-2
CASSLGTGIPYGYTF
TGTGCCAGCAGCTTGGGGACAGGGATACCCTATGGCTACACCTTC
>TRBV6-5|14|-|-|TRBJ1-3
CASSLRQAGNTIYF
TGTGCCAGCAGTTTGAGACAGGCTGGAAACACCATATATTTT
>TRBV4-3|17|TRBD1|few|TRBJ2-2
CASSQDTGTGGTGELFF
TGCGCCAGCAGCCAAGACACAGGAACAGGGGGGACCGGGGAGCTGTTTTTT
>TRBV9|16|-|few|TRBJ1-6
CASSVTLSSYNSPLHF
TGTGCCAGCAGCGTAACCCTGAGCTCCTATAATTCACCCCTCCACTTT
>TRBV4-3|16|-|-|TRBJ2-3
CASSLAGAGGADTQYF
TGCGCCAGCAGCCTCGCTGGGGCCGGAGGGGCAGATACGCAGTATTTT
>TRBV25-1|12|-|-|TRBJ2-1
CASRVTRGEQFF
TGTGCCAGCAGAGTTACTAGAGGTGAGCAGTTCTTC
>TRBV6-5|15|TRBD2|-|TRBJ2-1
CASLAGGQTYNEQFF
TGTGCCAGTTTAGCGGGGGGCCAGACCTACAATGAGCAGTTCTTC
>TRBV2|14|-|medium-sized|TRBJ1-2
CASSEGGKLYGYTF
TGTGCCAGCAGTGAGGGAGGAAAGTTGTACGGCTACACCTTC
>TRBV7-9|15|TRBD1|-|TRBJ2-2
CASSFPGGFTGELFF
TGTGCCAGCAGCTTCCCAGGGGGCTTCACCGGGGAGCTGTTTTTT
>TRBV5-1|17|-|-|TRBJ1-3
CASSLAGSGASGNTIYF
TGCGCCAGCAGCTTGGCCGGGAGCGGGGCCTCTGGAAACACCATATATTTT
>TRBV7-2|15|TRBD1|-|TRBJ2-7
CASRTDRGGFYEQYF
TGTGCCAGCAGGACAGACAGGGGAGGCTTCTACGAGCAGTACTTC
>TRBV7-2|13|-|medium-sized|TRBJ1-6
CASSLDRDSPLHF
TGTGCCAGCAGCTTAGATCGGGATTCACCCCTCCACTTT
>TRBV4-3|14|-|-|TRBJ1-1
CASSPVGGWTEAFF
TGCGCCAGCAGCCCCGTCGGGGGTTGGACTGAAGCTTTCTTT
>TRBV6-6|15|-|-|TRBJ2-2
CASSYYQGGSGELFF
TGTGCCAGCAGTTACTACCAGGGTGGCTCCGGGGAGCTGTTTTTT
>TRBV29-1|10|TRBD1|few|TRBJ1-1
CSAGGSEAFF
TGCAGCGCAGGGGGATCTGAAGCTTTCTTT
>TRBV30|13|-|-|TRBJ1-1
CAWSGHPIIGAFF
TGTGCCTGGAGCGGACACCCTATAATTGGAGCTTTCTTT
>TRBV7-9|15|TRBD1|few|TRBJ1-5
CASSTSTGSSQPQHF
TGTGCCAGCAGCACCTCGACAGGGTCAAGTCAGCCCCAGCATTTT
>TRBV11-3|15|TRBD2|few|TRBJ2-7
CASSSFSTGGYEQYF
TGTGCCAGCAGCTCGTTTTCAACGGGGGGCTACGAGCAGTACTTC